One and the same sample provided the 21 T cell receptor beta chains below, sequenced in a study of identical twins. TCRdb redid the calling of the 5' RACE reads with MiXCR, one entry per CDR3 protein. The table lists 690,000 or so distinct CDR3 sequences, 5.5% to 6.5% of them singletons. The sequenced sample was naive T cells sorted from blood. The receptors originated from a man aged 18 to 30 in good health.

In its sample, this clonotype was seen a few times. The chain links TRBV6-1 to TRBJ1-2, with 9 bases fitting TRBD1. Losses at the gene ends were 7 bases for V and 3 bases for J; bases not matched to a gene: 9. The CDR3 sequence is 15 residues long. The V gene's germline CDR1 is MNHNS and CDR2 SASEGT. The CDR3 bases are TGTGCCAGCACTACAGGGGGCGACGGGGACTATGGCTACACCTTC. Amino acid sequence: CASTTGGDGDYGYTF.

The rearrangement links TRBV12-3 or TRBV12-4 to TRBJ2-3, with a weak D call TRBD2 (6 bases). V gave up 8 bases and J gave up 4 bases, with 22 bases separating them. CDR3 length: 16 amino acids. The CDR3 is CASVGGKGSSADTQYF. The CDR3 DNA follows: TGTGCCAGCGTGGGGGGAAAAGGGAGTTCGGCAGATACGCAGTATTTT.

A few counts support this clonotype. The chain recombines TRBV12-3 or TRBV12-4 with TRBJ2-3; tentative D call: TRBD2 (6 bases). V was pared by 3 bases and J by 5 bases, with 12 bases between. The CDR3 contains 14 residues. The CDR3 DNA reads TGTGCCAGCAGTTTTTCCGGGAGTAAAGATACGCAGTATTTT. The encoded protein is CASSFSGSKDTQYF.

This clonotype was detected many times. The CDR3 reads CSVVISYEQYF. For the CDR3, the DNA is TGCAGCGTTGTCATTAGCTACGAGCAGTACTTC. V gene TRBV29-1 combines with J gene TRBJ2-7, with D uncertain. Deletions cut 4 bases from V and 3 bases from J, with 7 bases between. Germline lookup yields CDR1 SQVTM and CDR2 ANQGSEA. This CDR3 comprises 11 residues.

This clonotype came up many times. The V and J genes are TRBV4-3 and TRBJ2-3; possibly TRBD2 for D (6 bases). V lost 0 bases, J lost 3 bases, and 10 bases lay in between. Germline-derived CDR1 and CDR2 are LGHNA and YSLEER. The CDR3 is 15 amino acids. CDR3 in amino acids: CASSQEGGKTDTQYF. The CDR3 DNA reads as TGCGCCAGCAGCCAAGAGGGCGGGAAGACAGATACGCAGTATTTT.

This clonotype was counted many times. This sequence joins TRBV12-3 or TRBV12-4 and TRBJ2-5; TRBD2 agrees at 7 bases. After removal of 5 bases from V and 5 bases from J, the junction contained 8 bases not matched to a gene. The CDR3 is 14 amino acids. The CDR3 protein is CASSLVTGGETQYF. CDR3 coding DNA: TGTGCCAGCAGTCTCGTTACGGGAGGTGAGACCCAGTACTTC.

In its sample, this clonotype was seen a few times. The chain employs TRBV7-8 and TRBJ2-2; TRBD2 agrees at 8 bases. The ends lost 5 bases at V and 3 bases at J; junction bases unmatched: 8. This CDR3 comprises 16 residues. CDR1 and CDR2 (germline): SGHVS, FQNEAQ. CDR3 sequence reads: CASSPAAGGDTGELFF. For the CDR3, the DNA is TGTGCCAGCAGCCCCGCGGCGGGAGGTGACACCGGGGAGCTGTTTTTT.

This clonotype was counted at least ten times. This chain joins TRBV27 and TRBJ2-7; TRBD1 matches at 8 bases. Trimming at V came to 5 bases and at J to 5 bases, leaving 14 bases not matched to a gene. The CDR3 loop spans 16 amino acids. The germline V gene encodes CDR1 MNHEY and CDR2 SMNVEV (reference sequence). The CDR3 protein is CASSRAFEDREDEQYF. Here the CDR3 DNA reads TGTGCCAGCAGTCGAGCCTTTGAGGACAGGGAAGACGAGCAGTACTTC.

This clonotype was recorded at least ten times. The rearrangement uses TRBV7-9 and TRBJ2-5, with D tentatively TRBD1 or TRBD2 (5 bases each). Trimming left V 3 bases short and J 5 bases short, with 10 bases between. The CDR3 extends over 13 amino acids. Germline V gene data show CDR1 as SEHNR and CDR2 as FQNEAQ (reference sequence). CDR3 in amino acids: CASSFLGDETQYF. In DNA form, the CDR3 reads TGTGCCAGCAGCTTCTTAGGGGACGAGACCCAGTACTTC.

The V and J genes are TRBV12-3 or TRBV12-4 and TRBJ2-3, with D unresolved. The CDR3 length is 15 residues. The ends were cut back, 3 bases at V and 1 base at J, with 11 bases in the middle. CDR3 nucleotides: TGTGCCAGCAGTTTGGCGGCTCCGGGCACAGATACGCAGTATTTT. Protein sequence: CASSLAAPGTDTQYF.

About this clonotype: A read error is possible here, since a much larger clone lies one base away. As the CDR3 is not closed by the conserved phenylalanine or tryptophan, this likely results from a read error. The rearrangement joins TRBV4-1 to TRBJ1-5; no firm D call. This CDR3 contains 18 residues. Germline CDR1 reads MGHRA; CDR2 reads YSYEKL. Between the trimmed V and J ends, which lost 1 base and 7 bases, there was a span of 23 bases. The CDR3 bases are TGCGCCAGCAGCCAAGTTGGGGTGTCTTTCGACCCTAGGCAGCCCCAGCATTAT. This codes for CASSQVGVSFDPRQPQHY.

The V gene is TRBV14, the J gene TRBJ2-2, with D possibly matching TRBD1 (6 bases). In germline, CDR1 is SGHDN, CDR2 FVKESK. The V gene lost 4 bases and the J gene lost 7 bases, with 13 bases spanning the gap. The CDR3 has 14 amino acids. The CDR3 DNA reads TGTGCCAGCAGCCTCCCGAACAGGGTCGGGGAGCTGTTTTTT. Its protein product is CASSLPNRVGELFF.

Ten or more counts support this clonotype. The V and J genes are TRBV29-1 and TRBJ1-1, with 8 bases matching TRBD1. From germline, CDR1 is SQVTM and CDR2 ANQGSEA. The V and J ends lost 5 bases and 5 bases, in that order; junction bases with no gene match: 7. The CDR3 totals 13 residues. CDR3 region: CSVHQGAETEAFF. The DNA for the CDR3 is TGCAGCGTTCATCAGGGGGCAGAAACTGAAGCTTTCTTT.

This clonotype was picked up a small number of times. The rearrangement links TRBV6-5 to TRBJ2-7; 7 bases align to TRBD1. After removal of 0 bases from V and 3 bases from J, the junction contained 5 bases not matched to a gene. CDR3 size: 15 residues. Germline CDR1 is MNHEY and CDR2 is SVGAGI. The CDR3 sequence is CASSYSRDRVYEQYF. The CDR3 region has the DNA TGTGCCAGCAGTTACTCGCGCGACAGGGTCTACGAGCAGTACTTC.

V gene TRBV24-1 combines with J gene TRBJ2-1; 13 positions match TRBD2. Trimming at V came to 3 bases and at J to 8 bases, leaving 12 bases not matched to a gene. The CDR3 sequence is 18 residues long. Germline assignment: CDR1 KGHDR and CDR2 SFDVKD. CDR3 sequence (DNA): TGTGCCACCAGTGATCCTTTACTAGCGGGAGGGACTTATGATGAGCAGTTCTTC. It translates to CATSDPLLAGGTYDEQFF.

At least ten counts were recorded for this clonotype. The chain combines TRBV5-6 with TRBJ2-1; D perhaps matches TRBD2 (5 bases). The CDR3 consists of 15 residues. V was trimmed by 2 bases and J by 0 bases, leaving 9 bases between them. CDR1 and CDR2 (germline): SGHDT, YYEEEE. The CDR3 DNA reads TGTGCCAGCAGCTTTAGAGGGAGCTCCTACAATGAGCAGTTCTTC. Its protein is CASSFRGSSYNEQFF.

The V gene is TRBV5-6, the J gene TRBJ1-3; possibly TRBD1 for D (5 bases). The germline V and J ends were trimmed by 9 bases and 2 bases, with 12 bases remaining between them. Germline loops: CDR1 SGHDT, CDR2 YYEEEE. This CDR3 is 13 amino acids long. In nucleotides, the CDR3 is TGTGCCACCGCAGGGTCACCTGGAAACACCATATATTTT. It yields the protein CATAGSPGNTIYF. The variable domain in full, with the rest retrieved from reference TRBV5-6 and TRBJ1-3, is DAGVTQSPTHLIKTRGQQVTLRCSPKSGHDTVSWYQQALGQGPQFIFQYYEEEERQRGNFPDRFSGHQFPNYSSELNVNALLLGDSALYLCATAGSPGNTIYFGEGSWLTVV.

Ten or more counts support this clonotype. The chain combines TRBV10-3 with TRBJ1-4; TRBD1 might be the D (6 bases). V was shortened by 3 bases and J by 5 bases, with 7 bases between the two germline ends. The V gene's germline CDR1 is ENHRY and CDR2 SYGVKD. The CDR3 has 13 amino acids. The CDR3 spells CAISDTGNEKLFF. In nucleotides, the CDR3 is TGTGCCATCAGTGACACAGGGAATGAAAAACTGTTTTTT.

This clonotype has ten or more counts. V gene TRBV27 combines with J gene TRBJ2-1, with 7 bases lining up with TRBD2. The germline CDR1 and CDR2 sequences are MNHEY and SMNVEV (reference sequence). Germline trimming cut 4 bases from V and 4 bases from J; bases unmatched to any gene: 7. The CDR3 length is 15 residues. The CDR3 sequence is CASSSRGGGYNEQFF. CDR3 sequence (DNA): TGTGCCAGCAGTTCTCGGGGCGGGGGTTACAATGAGCAGTTCTTC.

A few counts support this clonotype. The genes are TRBV6-1 and TRBJ2-7; the D call may be TRBD1 or TRBD2 (5 bases each). V shed 6 bases and J shed 2 bases, with 17 bases lying between them. The germline CDR1 and CDR2 sequences are MNHNS and SASEGT. CDR3 length: 15 residues. CDR3 nucleotides: TGTGCCAGCAGCCCAGTGGGGGTACGTCCCTACGAGCAGTACTTC. This sequence encodes CASSPVGVRPYEQYF.

There are a few counts of this clonotype. The chain couples TRBV12-3 or TRBV12-4 to TRBJ2-7; 8 nucleotides agree with TRBD2. Trimming cost V 5 bases and J 2 bases; bases outside gene matches: 8. This CDR3 region has 15 residues. This chain's CDR3 is CASSPIAGTTYEQYF. Here the CDR3 DNA reads TGTGCCAGCAGTCCCATAGCGGGGACCACCTACGAGCAGTACTTC.